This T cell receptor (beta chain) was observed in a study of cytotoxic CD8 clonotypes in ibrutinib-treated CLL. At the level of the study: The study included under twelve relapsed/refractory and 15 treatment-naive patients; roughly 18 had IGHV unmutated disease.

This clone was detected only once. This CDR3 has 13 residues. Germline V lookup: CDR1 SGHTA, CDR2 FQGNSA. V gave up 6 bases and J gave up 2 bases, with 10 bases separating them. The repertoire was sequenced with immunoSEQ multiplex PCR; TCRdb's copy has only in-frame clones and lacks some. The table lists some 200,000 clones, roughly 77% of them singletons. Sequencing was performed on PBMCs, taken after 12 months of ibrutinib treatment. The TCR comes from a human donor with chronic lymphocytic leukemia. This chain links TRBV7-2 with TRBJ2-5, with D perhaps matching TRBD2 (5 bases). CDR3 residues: CASRPSSQETQYF. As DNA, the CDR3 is TGTGCCAGCAGACCTAGCTCACAAGAGACCCAGTACTTC.